This T cell receptor beta chain was sequenced for a study of early T cells in non-severe SARS-CoV-2 infection. Study information: The chains were unpaired, and the sequenced material was bulk RNA from unsorted whole blood. Notes on the study in general: Sequences matched to VDJdb favored anti-spike CD8 responses, while private and CD4 specificities were missed.

In the library, individual cDNA molecules carried attached unique molecular identifiers. TCRdb reanalysed the 5' RACE reads using MiXCR and keeps one entry per CDR3 protein. The table lists about 60,000 distinct CDR3 sequences, around 9.3% of them singletons, with approximately 16% in the top ten. Losses at the gene ends were 3 bases for V and 6 bases for J; bases not matched to a gene: 9. Germline-derived CDR1 and CDR2 are SGDLS and YYNGEE. The CDR3 length is 16 residues. This clonotype turned up a few times. The antigen remains undetermined. The sequencing sample was made of whole blood. This sequence was found in an adult who was a healthcare worker with PCR-confirmed SARS-CoV-2 infection or an uninfected control (not recorded which). The rearrangement uses TRBV9 and TRBJ2-2, with 9 positions matching TRBD2. CDR3 loop: CASSDDSGRVAGELFF. CDR3 bases: TGTGCCAGCAGCGACGATAGCGGGAGAGTCGCCGGGGAGCTGTTTTTT.